These T cell receptor beta chains were read from a single sample in a study of CD8 T cells in ankylosing spondylitis. A single record per CDR3 protein comes from TCRdb applying MiXCR to the 5' RACE reads. Counted here are approximately 400,000 distinct CDR3 sequences, 25% to 30% occurring once; the ten biggest clones make up 0.89%. The sample comprised blood, either unsorted or a sorted T cell fraction (not recorded which). The receptor source for this set is a male donor with ankylosing spondylitis. CDR3s include the opening cysteine and the closing phenylalanine or tryptophan. The D gene is left open where the match is weak. Size tells how often a clone was seen (once, few, many) or the class of an expanded clone, and some rows leave it out.

J: TRBJ2-1
D: TRBD2
V: TRBV6-5
size: NA
DNA: TGTGCCAGCAGTTACATTGGGACTAGCGGCAATGAGCAGTTCTTC
CDR3: CASSYIGTSGNEQFF

J: TRBJ2-1
D: TRBD1
V: TRBV7-2
size: NA
DNA: TGTGCCAGCAGCCTGACAGGGGATCGTAACTCCTACAATGAGCAGTTCTTC
CDR3: CASSLTGDRNSYNEQFF

J: TRBJ1-5
D: TRBD1
V: TRBV12-3/TRBV12-4
size: many
DNA: TGTGCCAGCAGCCCAGGGACAGGGGATAATCAGCCCCAGCATTTT
CDR3: CASSPGTGDNQPQHF

J: TRBJ2-2
D: TRBD2
V: TRBV7-9
size: few
DNA: TGTGCCAGCAGCGGAGGGACTAGCGGGATGGTCGGGGAGCTGTTTTTT
CDR3: CASSGGTSGMVGELFF

J: TRBJ2-7
D: TRBD2
V: TRBV20-1
size: NA
DNA: TGCAGTGCTAGAATAGCGGGCGCAACCTACGAGCAGTACTTC
CDR3: CSARIAGATYEQYF

J: TRBJ2-1
D: NA
V: TRBV6-2/TRBV6-3
size: few
DNA: TGTGCCAGCGGTCTAGCTTACAATGAGCAGTTCTTC
CDR3: CASGLAYNEQFF

J: TRBJ2-7
D: NA
V: TRBV14
size: NA
DNA: TGTGCCAGCAGCCAAGACCCCAACCCTTGGCAAATAAACTCCTACGAGCAGTACTTC
CDR3: CASSQDPNPWQINSYEQYF

J: TRBJ2-1
D: NA
V: TRBV27
size: few
DNA: TGTGCCAGTAAGAGGGGGGGGCTGTACAATGAGCAGTTCTTC
CDR3: CASKRGGLYNEQFF

J: TRBJ2-7
D: NA
V: TRBV20-1
size: few
DNA: TGCAGTGCTAGTGCCCGGCCCTACGAGCAGTACTTC
CDR3: CSASARPYEQYF

J: TRBJ2-2
D: NA
V: TRBV11-2
size: NA
DNA: TGTGCCAGCCAGACATCGAACACCGGGGAGCTGTTTTTT
CDR3: CASQTSNTGELFF

J: TRBJ2-3
D: TRBD2
V: TRBV20-1
size: once
DNA: TGCAGTGCTAGTCGGCTTCTAGCGGGGCCCGCAGAACGCACAGATACGCAGTATTTT
CDR3: CSASRLLAGPAERTDTQYF

J: TRBJ2-3
D: NA
V: TRBV28
size: few
DNA: TGTGCCAGCAGTTTATCCCCGGCCGCAGGACAATGGGATACGCAGTATTTT
CDR3: CASSLSPAAGQWDTQYF

J: TRBJ2-1
D: TRBD1
V: TRBV5-1
size: NA
DNA: TGCGCCAGCAGCGGGGACAGGGACCTTAACAATGAGCAGTTCTTC
CDR3: CASSGDRDLNNEQFF

J: TRBJ1-1
D: NA
V: TRBV5-1
size: NA
DNA: TGCGCCAGCAGCTTGAGGCAGGGTGGCATGAACACTGAAGCTTTCTTT
CDR3: CASSLRQGGMNTEAFF

J: TRBJ2-3
D: NA
V: TRBV7-8
size: NA
DNA: TGTGCCAGCAGTTACCTGGGGAGGGATACGCAGTATTTT
CDR3: CASSYLGRDTQYF

J: TRBJ2-5
D: TRBD2
V: TRBV20-1
size: few
DNA: TGCAGTGCGCTGACTAGCTTGGGGGAGACCCAGTACTTC
CDR3: CSALTSLGETQYF

J: TRBJ2-3
D: NA
V: TRBV19
size: few
DNA: TGTGCCAGTAGTGCTACGGACAGCCTGCGGCCAGATACGCAGTATTTT
CDR3: CASSATDSLRPDTQYF

J: TRBJ2-3
D: TRBD2
V: TRBV20-1
size: NA
DNA: TGCAGTGCTAGAGGCCCCCAGGGAGGTCTAGCGGGATCAGATACGCAGTATTTT
CDR3: CSARGPQGGLAGSDTQYF

J: TRBJ2-3
D: NA
V: TRBV27
size: few
DNA: TGTGCCAGCAGTTTATCCGGGAGTCCGAGCCTGGCTTATACGCAGTATTTT
CDR3: CASSLSGSPSLAYTQYF

J: TRBJ2-1
D: TRBD2
V: TRBV10-3
size: NA
DNA: TGTGCCATCAGTCAACCTAGCGGGCTAGGGGATGAGCAGTTCTTC
CDR3: CAISQPSGLGDEQFF

J: TRBJ2-7
D: NA
V: TRBV10-3
size: NA
DNA: TGTGCCATCAGTGCAGGGATAGGAACCTACGAGCAGTACTTC
CDR3: CAISAGIGTYEQYF

J: TRBJ2-1
D: NA
V: TRBV9
size: few
DNA: TGTGCCAGCAGCGTAGATGAGGACAGATACTACAATGAGCAGTTCTTC
CDR3: CASSVDEDRYYNEQFF

J: TRBJ2-7
D: NA
V: TRBV12-3/TRBV12-4
size: NA
DNA: TGTGCCAGCAGTTTTCGGGGGTTCCACGAGCAGTACTTC
CDR3: CASSFRGFHEQYF

J: TRBJ2-1
D: TRBD1
V: TRBV11-2
size: NA
DNA: TGTGCCAGCAGCTCGGGACAGGGTGCAGACAATGAGCAGTTCTTC
CDR3: CASSSGQGADNEQFF

J: TRBJ1-1
D: NA
V: TRBV5-1
size: few
DNA: TGCGCCAGCAGCGAGCGGACCGGGGACAAAGCTTTCTTT
CDR3: CASSERTGDKAFF

J: TRBJ2-1
D: NA
V: TRBV20-1
size: few
DNA: TGCAGTGCTAGAGTATTCCCCCGCGGAAGGTCTAATGAGCAGTTCTTC
CDR3: CSARVFPRGRSNEQFF

J: TRBJ1-5
D: TRBD1
V: TRBV20-1
size: NA
DNA: TGCAGTGCTTCGGGACAGGGAAAACAGCCCCAGCATTTT
CDR3: CSASGQGKQPQHF

J: TRBJ2-1
D: TRBD1
V: TRBV14
size: NA
DNA: TGTGCCAGCAGCCAAAAAGCAATCCCGGGACAGGGGCGCAATGAGCAGTTCTTC
CDR3: CASSQKAIPGQGRNEQFF

J: TRBJ1-5
D: TRBD1
V: TRBV12-3/TRBV12-4
size: many
DNA: TGTGCCAGCAGTTTAGGGACAGGGGGCTCAGGTCAGCCCCAGCATTTT
CDR3: CASSLGTGGSGQPQHF

J: TRBJ1-6
D: TRBD1
V: TRBV24-1
size: NA
DNA: TGTGCCACCAGTGATTCCGGGACAGGGAATTCACCCCTCCACTTT
CDR3: CATSDSGTGNSPLHF

J: TRBJ2-1
D: TRBD1
V: TRBV2
size: NA
DNA: TGTGCCAACAGTGATTGGACAGGGGGTGTCAATGAGCAGTTCTTC
CDR3: CANSDWTGGVNEQFF

J: TRBJ2-1
D: NA
V: TRBV12-3/TRBV12-4
size: few
DNA: TGTGCCAGCAGTTTAGTTGGCGGAGGCTCCCAAGTCCGGGAGCAGTTCTTC
CDR3: CASSLVGGGSQVREQFF

J: TRBJ2-1
D: NA
V: TRBV2
size: few
DNA: TGTGCCAGCAGGGGGGACTTCTCCTACAATGAGCAGTTCTTC
CDR3: CASRGDFSYNEQFF

J: TRBJ2-4
D: NA
V: TRBV5-1
size: many
DNA: TGCGCCAGCAGCCTCCAATGGTCAGGGGACATTCAGTACTTC
CDR3: CASSLQWSGDIQYF

J: TRBJ2-7
D: NA
V: TRBV20-1
size: few
DNA: TGCAGTGCTAGAGCTCCCCTTCTAACCTTCTACGAGCAGTACTTC
CDR3: CSARAPLLTFYEQYF

J: TRBJ2-3
D: TRBD2
V: TRBV4-2
size: few
DNA: TGTGCCAGCAGCCAACCGGGACTAGCGGGCACAGATACGCAGTATTTT
CDR3: CASSQPGLAGTDTQYF

J: TRBJ2-5
D: TRBD2
V: TRBV12-3/TRBV12-4
size: NA
DNA: TGTGCCAGCAGTTCCTTGGGATTAGCGGGAGAGACCCAGTACTTC
CDR3: CASSSLGLAGETQYF

J: TRBJ2-7
D: NA
V: TRBV6-1
size: NA
DNA: TGTGCCAGCAGTGAGGCCCCCTACGAGCAGTACTTC
CDR3: CASSEAPYEQYF

J: TRBJ2-5
D: NA
V: TRBV5-1
size: many
DNA: TGCGCCAGCAGCCAACAGGGCCAAGAGACCCAGTACTTC
CDR3: CASSQQGQETQYF

J: TRBJ1-5
D: NA
V: TRBV19
size: NA
DNA: TGTGCCAGTACGGGCAGGACCTCCAATCAGCCCCAGCATTTT
CDR3: CASTGRTSNQPQHF

J: TRBJ1-6
D: TRBD1
V: TRBV11-2
size: NA
DNA: TGTGCCAGCAGCTTAGAGGGGACAGGGGACTATAATTCACCCCTCCACTTT
CDR3: CASSLEGTGDYNSPLHF

J: TRBJ2-1
D: TRBD2
V: TRBV11-1
size: NA
DNA: TGTGCCAGCAGTACCTGGCTAGCGGGAGTTAGCTCCTACAATGAGCAGTTCTTC
CDR3: CASSTWLAGVSSYNEQFF

J: TRBJ2-1
D: TRBD2
V: TRBV7-9
size: NA
DNA: TGTGTACCCTCTAGCGGGAGGACCCATGAGCAGTTCTTC
CDR3: CVPSSGRTHEQFF

J: TRBJ1-3
D: NA
V: TRBV7-2
size: many
DNA: TGTGCCAGCAGCTTTTCCGTCGGAAACACCATATATTTT
CDR3: CASSFSVGNTIYF

J: TRBJ1-4
D: NA
V: TRBV12-3/TRBV12-4
size: NA
DNA: TGTGCCAGCAGTTCGAAGGGTGGGTTTAATGAAAAACTGTTTTTT
CDR3: CASSSKGGFNEKLFF